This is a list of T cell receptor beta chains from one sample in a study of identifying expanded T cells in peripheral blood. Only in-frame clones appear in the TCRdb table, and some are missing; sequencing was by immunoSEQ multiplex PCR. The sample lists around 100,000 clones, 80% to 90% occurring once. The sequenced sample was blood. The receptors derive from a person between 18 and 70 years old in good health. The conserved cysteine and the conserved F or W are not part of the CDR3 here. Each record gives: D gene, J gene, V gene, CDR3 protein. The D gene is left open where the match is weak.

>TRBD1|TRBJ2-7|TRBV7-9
ASSLTGVSYEQY
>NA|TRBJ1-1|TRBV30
ACGQLLNTEAF
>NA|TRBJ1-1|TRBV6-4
ASSEQKNTEAF
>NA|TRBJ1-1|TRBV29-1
SVVTPMNTEAF
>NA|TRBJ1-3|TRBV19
ASSIDVGVRNTIY
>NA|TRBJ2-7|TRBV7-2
ASSSEVARSSYEQY
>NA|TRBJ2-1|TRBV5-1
ASSQEGTAYNEQF
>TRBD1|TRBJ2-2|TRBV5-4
ASSYRGTGELF
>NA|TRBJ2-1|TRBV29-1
SVRGGTSYNEQF
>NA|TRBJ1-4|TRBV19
ASSISMNEKLF
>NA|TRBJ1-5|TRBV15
ATSREGGRRGNQPQH
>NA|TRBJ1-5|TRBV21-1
ASSIRTGGASVCNQPQH
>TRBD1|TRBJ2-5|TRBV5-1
ASSGQGATGETQY
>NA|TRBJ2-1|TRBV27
ASSDWGEQF
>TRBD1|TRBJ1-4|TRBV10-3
AISEHPPLGQEETTNEKLF
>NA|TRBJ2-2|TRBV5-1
ASSPYTGELF
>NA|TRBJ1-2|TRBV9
ASSDGNYGYT
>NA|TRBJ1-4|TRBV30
AWRSTGGNEKLF
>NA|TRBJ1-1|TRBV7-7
ASSLEAGTEAF
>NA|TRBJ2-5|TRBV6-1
ASSLGMQETQY
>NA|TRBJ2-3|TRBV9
ASSVEAFTDTQY
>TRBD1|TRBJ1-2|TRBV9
ASSQPDRGYSNYGYT
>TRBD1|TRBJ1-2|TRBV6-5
ASSYNLQGGGYT
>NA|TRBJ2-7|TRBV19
ASPGDPNEQY
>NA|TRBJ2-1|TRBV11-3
ASSRLVNEQF
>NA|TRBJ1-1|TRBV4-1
ASSQEEGATEAF
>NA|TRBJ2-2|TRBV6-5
ASSPVRGQMGELF
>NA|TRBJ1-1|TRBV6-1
ASGTEMNTEAF
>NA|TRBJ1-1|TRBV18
ASSPSLPNTEAF
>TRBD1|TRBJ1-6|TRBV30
AWSTWDSYNSPLH
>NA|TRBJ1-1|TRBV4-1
ASSQVRGVSMKAF